What follows are 29 T cell receptor beta chains derived from one specimen sequenced in a study of cytomegalovirus exposure and HLA in healthy donors. The PCR was carried out with 60 Vbeta primers and 13 Jbeta primers. TCRdb's table, derived via immunoSEQ multiplex PCR, lists solely in-frame clones and lacks some. In the table there are tens of thousands of clones, around 50% of which are singletons. Sequences were obtained from PBMCs. The origin of the receptors is a human donor in good health.

About this clone itself: Sequence at one end of the junction differs from germline and may be a read error. V and J are TRBV25-1 and TRBJ2-3, with D possibly TRBD1 on 7 matching bases. Germline-derived CDR1 and CDR2 are MGHDK and SYGVNS. The CDR3 runs 13 residues. The CDR3: CACRGAVTDTQYF. The DNA for the CDR3 is TGTGCCTGCAGGGGGGCTGTTACAGATACGCAGTATTTT.

The genes are TRBV27 and TRBJ2-3, with 11 bases lining up with TRBD2. Germline lookup yields CDR1 MNHEY and CDR2 SMNVEV (reference sequence). The V segment lost 5 bases and the J segment 3 bases; nucleotides outside the gene matches: 1. This CDR3 contains 14 residues. The CDR3 DNA follows: TGTGCCAGCAGTCGACTAGCGGGGACAGATACGCAGTATTTT. Translated, it gives CASSRLAGTDTQYF.

This chain joins TRBV19 and TRBJ2-7; TRBD1 aligns across 8 bases. V shed 2 bases and J 2 bases; nucleotides not matched to a gene: 8. CDR1 is LNHDA and CDR2 is SQIVND in the germline V gene (reference sequence). The length of the CDR3 is 16 residues. The CDR3 is CASSISRGQGAYEQYF. CDR3 nucleotide sequence: TGTGCCAGTAGTATATCCCGTGGACAGGGAGCCTACGAGCAGTACTTC.

As regards this clone: The junction departs from germline at one end; a sequencing error may be responsible. Additional DNA sequences in this sample encode the identical CDR3. V and J are TRBV4-2 and TRBJ1-1; D possibly corresponds to TRBD1 (5 bases). Germline CDR1 and CDR2: LGHNA and YNFKEQ. This CDR3 has 15 residues. The CDR3 bases are TGTGCCAGCAGCGATCCGACAGTTATGAACACTGAAGCCTTCTTT. Translating gives CASSDPTVMNTEAFF.

In its sample, this clone was seen a few times. This chain uses TRBV5-1 with TRBJ1-2; TRBD1 agrees at 10 bases. V dropped 6 bases and J dropped 4; count of bases not matched to a gene: 15. The germline V gene encodes CDR1 SGHRS and CDR2 YFSETQ. This CDR3 is 17 amino acids long. DNA of the CDR3: TGCGCCAGCACCGAGCAGACAGGGGGCTCGGTTGTCTATGGCTACACCTTC. Protein sequence: CASTEQTGGSVVYGYTF.

This chain uses TRBV9 with TRBJ2-1; 11 positions match TRBD1. V was clipped by 4 bases and J by 3 bases; unmatched bases: 3. Germline CDR1 is SGDLS and CDR2 is YYNGEE. The CDR3 spans 15 residues. The DNA of the CDR3 is TGTGCCAGCAGCAAGGGACAGGGGGGCTACAATGAGCAGTTCTTC. Translated: CASSKGQGGYNEQFF.

There are a few counts of this clone. The rearrangement joins TRBV6-5 to TRBJ2-7, with D tentatively TRBD1 (5 bases). V was trimmed by 6 bases and J by 3 bases, leaving 15 bases between them. Germline V gives CDR1 MNHEY, CDR2 SVGAGI. CDR3 length equals 14 residues. Written as DNA, the CDR3 is TGTGCCAGCAGCGCCAGAGACAGAAACTACGAGCAGTACTTC. Amino acids: CASSARDRNYEQYF.

The chain carries TRBV2 and TRBJ1-1; the D gene is possibly TRBD1 (6 bases). The V end was cut by 8 bases, the J end by 0 bases, with 16 bases between. Germline V CDR1 and CDR2: SNHLY, FYNNEI. The CDR3 is 15 residues long. CDR3 nucleotide sequence: TGTGCCAGCCCTCCCGGTCAGGGGTTGAACACTGAAGCTTTCTTT. Protein: CASPPGQGLNTEAFF. Full variable domain (missing parts from reference TRBV2 and TRBJ1-1): EPEVTQTPSHQVTQMGQEVILRCVPISNHLYFYWYRQILGQKVEFLVSFYNNEISEKSEIFDDQFSVERPDGSNFTLKIRSTKLEDSAMYFCASPPGQGLNTEAFFGQGTRLTVV.

This clone was found a few times. The rearrangement uses TRBV11-2 and TRBJ1-2; D gene ambiguous. CDR3 length: 14 residues. Trimming stripped 1 base from V and 6 bases from J, with 12 bases between. In germline, CDR1 is SGHAT, CDR2 FQNNGV. The CDR3 region is CASSLALAENGYTF. CDR3 DNA: TGTGCCAGCAGCTTAGCACTCGCTGAAAATGGCTACACCTTC. Combining the CDR3 with reference TRBV11-2 and TRBJ1-2 gives the whole variable domain EAGVAQSPRYKIIEKRQSVAFWCNPISGHATLYWYQQILGQGPKLLIQFQNNGVVDDSQLPKDRFSAERLKGVDSTLKIQPAKLEDSAVYLCASSLALAENGYTFGSGTRLTVV.

CDR3: CASSLGVRTSTYEQYF. CDR3 coding DNA: TGTGCCAGCAGCTTAGGGGTCAGGACTTCGACTTACGAGCAGTACTTC. V usage is TRBV11-2 and J usage is TRBJ2-7; possibly TRBD2 for D (5 bases). The germline V gene encodes CDR1 SGHAT and CDR2 FQNNGV. CDR3 size: 16 residues. V shed 1 base and J shed 4 bases, with 17 bases lying between them.

This sequence joins TRBV5-1 and TRBJ2-1, with 12 nucleotides matching TRBD2. Trimming took 1 base from V and 6 from J; bases not matched to a gene: 2. The CDR3 runs to 15 residues. The germline gives CDR1 SGHRS, CDR2 YFSETQ. The CDR3: CASSLTSGGLNEQFF. In DNA form, the CDR3 reads TGCGCCAGCAGCTTGACTAGCGGGGGGCTCAATGAGCAGTTCTTC.

The chain links TRBV5-8 to TRBJ2-4; TRBD2 aligns across 12 bases. V lost 6 bases, J lost 1 base, and 11 bases stayed unmatched. This CDR3 region has 18 residues. Looked up from germline, CDR1 is SGHTS and CDR2 is YDEGEE. As DNA, the CDR3 is TGTGCCAGCACCCTGGGGACTAGCGGGCGGGCGGCCAAAAACATTCAGTACTTC. As protein: CASTLGTSGRAAKNIQYF. The complete variable domain, with remaining parts taken from reference TRBV5-8 and TRBJ2-4, reads EAGVTQSPTHLIKTRGQQATLRCSPISGHTSVYWYQQALGLGLQFLLWYDEGEERNRGNFPPRFSGRQFPNYSSELNVNALELEDSALYLCASTLGTSGRAAKNIQYFGAGTRLSVL.

The chain combines TRBV27 with TRBJ2-3; TRBD2 matches 8 bases. CDR1 and CDR2 from the germline V gene are MNHEY and SMNVEV (reference sequence). The CDR3 contains 15 residues. The V gene end was trimmed by 3 bases and the J gene end by 1 base; junction bases not matched to a gene: 3. CDR3 residues: CASSFAGGGTDTQYF. The CDR3 bases are TGTGCCAGCAGTTTCGCGGGGGGCGGCACAGATACGCAGTATTTT.

This clone was observed a single time. This rearrangement joins TRBV11-3 to TRBJ2-1, with 11 bases aligning to TRBD1. The germline CDR1 and CDR2 sequences are SGHNT and YENEEA. V shed 6 bases and J 6 bases; nucleotides not matched to a gene: 7. The CDR3 has 15 residues. This CDR3 is CASSPVGTGGNEQFF. The CDR3 DNA reads TGTGCCAGCAGTCCTGTGGGGACAGGGGGCAATGAGCAGTTCTTC.

At least ten counts were recorded for this clone. J is TRBJ1-1 and V is TRBV7-9, with D hard to call. Germline loops: CDR1 SEHNR, CDR2 FQNEAQ (reference sequence). V shed 8 bases and J shed 4 bases, with 14 bases lying between them. CDR3 length: 13 amino acids. The CDR3 here is CASASQMATEAFF. CDR3 bases: TGTGCCAGCGCTTCCCAAATGGCCACTGAAGCTTTCTTT. Full variable domain (rest looked up from reference TRBV7-9 and TRBJ1-1): DTGVSQNPRHKITKRGQNVTFRCDPISEHNRLYWYRQTLGQGPEFLTYFQNEAQLEKSRLLSDRFSAERPKGSFSTLEIQRTEQGDSAMYLCASASQMATEAFFGQGTRLTVV.

This clone was picked up a small number of times. The rearrangement links TRBV7-9 to TRBJ2-7; D may be TRBD1 (5 bases). Trimming cost V 2 bases and J 7 bases, with 15 bases left between them. There are 14 residues in the CDR3. Germline V gene data show CDR1 as SEHNR and CDR2 as FQNEAQ (reference sequence). CDR3: CASSLNQGRSEQYF. The CDR3 DNA follows: TGTGCCAGCAGCTTAAACCAGGGTAGGAGTGAGCAGTACTTC.

This clone has only a few counts. The genes are TRBV7-8 and TRBJ2-1, with 8 bases that match TRBD2. CDR1 is SGHVS and CDR2 is FQNEAQ in the germline V gene. This CDR3 comprises 15 residues. V trimming: 2 bases; J trimming: 9 bases; junction bases outside the gene matches: 9. CDR3 bases: TGTGCCAGCAGCTTACTGGCGGGGGGTACAATTGAGCAGTTCTTC. It specifies CASSLLAGGTIEQFF.

This clone was recorded once. The J gene is TRBJ2-1, the V gene TRBV15, with 10 bases lining up with TRBD2. The germline V gene has CDR1 LNHNV and CDR2 YYDKDF (reference sequence). Unmatched junction bases numbered 0, after V lost 6 bases and J lost 4 bases. The CDR3 length is 13 residues. This CDR3 reads CATRLAGYNEQFF. CDR3 nucleotides: TGTGCCACCAGACTAGCGGGGTACAATGAGCAGTTCTTC.

About this clone: The identical CDR3 is also encoded by other nucleotide sequences in the sample. The chain combines TRBV6-6 with TRBJ2-3; D is perhaps TRBD2 (6 bases). This CDR3 has 15 amino acids. Deletions cut 0 bases from V and 0 bases from J, with 7 bases between. The germline V gene encodes CDR1 MNHNY and CDR2 SVGAGI (reference sequence). The CDR3 protein is CASSYSGLSTDTQYF. The CDR3 coding sequence is TGTGCCAGCAGTTACTCGGGACTCAGCACAGATACGCAGTATTTT.

V usage is TRBV7-9 and J usage is TRBJ2-1; tentative D call: TRBD1 (6 bases). CDR3 length: 15 amino acids. Trimming shortened V by 5 bases and J by 4 bases, and 15 bases separated the two germline ends. Germline CDR1 reads SEHNR; CDR2 reads FQNEAQ (reference sequence). CDR3: CASSPTGTKYNEQFF. DNA of the CDR3: TGTGCCAGCAGCCCAACCGGGACAAAATACAATGAGCAGTTCTTC.

This clone occurred a few times. This chain uses TRBV4-3 with TRBJ1-4; tentative D call: TRBD1 (6 bases). The CDR3 runs 16 residues. The germline gives CDR1 LGHNA, CDR2 YSLEER. Trimming stripped 1 base from V and 10 bases from J, with 19 bases between. The CDR3 sequence: CASSQGSSGAYRKLFF. The DNA for the CDR3 is TGCGCCAGCAGCCAAGGAAGTTCAGGGGCCTACAGAAAACTGTTTTTT.

The genes are TRBV5-4 and TRBJ2-1, with TRBD2 identical over 15 bases. V lost 3 bases, J lost 6 bases, and 4 bases stayed unmatched. The CDR3 runs to 16 residues. Germline V gives CDR1 SGHNT, CDR2 YYREEE (reference sequence). As DNA, the CDR3 is TGTGCCAGCAGCTCCGGACTAGCGGGGGGGCCCAATGAGCAGTTCTTC. Protein sequence: CASSSGLAGGPNEQFF.

The gene calls are TRBV5-4 and TRBJ1-2; D not resolved. Trimming removed 3 bases at V and 6 bases at J, with 18 bases between. CDR3 length equals 15 residues. CDR1 SGHNT and CDR2 YYREEE come from the germline V gene (reference sequence). CDR3 protein: CASSSPGERRDGYTF. The CDR3 DNA is TGTGCCAGCAGCTCCCCCGGAGAGAGGAGGGATGGCTACACCTTC.

The chain recombines TRBV30 with TRBJ2-7, with a tentative D call TRBD2 (5 bases). Germline V CDR1 and CDR2: GTSNPN, SVGIG (reference sequence). This CDR3 comprises 11 residues. Trimming removed 4 bases from V and 7 bases from J, with 11 bases in between. The CDR3 here is CAWKVTTEQYF. The CDR3 DNA reads as TGTGCCTGGAAAGTGACTACGGAGCAGTACTTC. The full variable domain, in which reference TRBV30 and TRBJ2-7 provide the parts outside the CDR3, is SQTIHQWPATLVQPVGSPLSLECTVEGTSNPNLYWYRQAAGRGLQLLFYSVGIGQISSEVPQNLSASRPQDRQFILSSKKLLLSDSGFYLCAWKVTTEQYFGPGTRLTVT.

The count of this clone is one. V gene TRBV5-1 combines with J gene TRBJ2-6; 11 nucleotides agree with TRBD1. The CDR3 extends over 17 amino acids. Germline V gives CDR1 SGHRS, CDR2 YFSETQ. V gave up 8 bases and J gave up 0 bases; unmatched junction bases: 7. CDR3 nucleotide sequence: TGCGCCAGTCGGACAGGGGGCTACGTCTCTGGGGCCAACGTCCTGACTTTC. Amino acids: CASRTGGYVSGANVLTF.

This clone was counted only a few times. V and J are TRBV7-2 and TRBJ2-7, with 9 bases aligning to TRBD2. CDR1 is SGHTA and CDR2 is FQGNSA in the germline V gene. The CDR3 is 16 amino acids. With 1 base clipped from V and 0 bases from J, the junction kept 4 bases outside the gene matches. CDR3 DNA sequence: TGTGCCAGCAGCTTAGAGGCTAGCGGGGCCTCCTACGAGCAGTACTTC. Encoded protein: CASSLEASGASYEQYF.

This clone turned up a few times. In DNA, the CDR3 is TGTGCCACCAGCAGAGAGAGAGGGATGCCGTTCTTC. The encoded protein is CATSRERGMPFF. The V gene is TRBV15, the J gene TRBJ2-1; perhaps TRBD2 as D (5 bases). This CDR3 comprises 12 residues. V lost 0 bases, J lost 15 bases, and 12 bases lay in between. Germline assignment: CDR1 LNHNV and CDR2 YYDKDF (reference sequence). The full variable domain, in which reference TRBV15 and TRBJ2-1 provide the parts outside the CDR3, is DAMVIQNPRYQVTQFGKPVTLSCSQTLNHNVMYWYQQKSSQAPKLLFHYYDKDFNNEADTPDNFQSRRPNTSFCFLDIRSPGLGDTAMYLCATSRERGMPFFGPGTRLTVL.

The chain couples TRBV5-1 to TRBJ2-7; 12 bases agree with TRBD1. The junction had 7 bases not matched to a gene; V was cut back by 4 bases and J by 8 bases. The CDR3 totals 14 residues. Germline CDR1 SGHRS, CDR2 YFSETQ. The CDR3 region has the DNA TGCGCCAGCAGCGGCTCCGGGACAGGGGGCCAGCAGTACTTC. Translating gives CASSGSGTGGQQYF.

This clone was observed a handful of times. This sequence joins TRBV29-1 and TRBJ2-6; D possibly corresponds to TRBD2 (5 bases). Per the germline V gene, CDR1 is SQVTM and CDR2 is ANQGSEA. Between the trimmed V and J ends, which lost 1 base and 2 bases, there was a span of 6 bases. This CDR3 has 14 residues. The CDR3 loop is CSVEGGPGANVLTF. The CDR3 region has the DNA TGCAGCGTTGAAGGAGGGCCTGGGGCCAACGTCCTGACTTTC.